Shown below are 5 T cell receptor beta chains from a single sample sequenced in a study of PD-L1 blockade in urothelial cancer. Assay used: immunoSEQ multiplex PCR; TCRdb lists only in-frame clones, some missing. The data contain 40,000 to 55,000 clones, 91% of them singletons. Stated time point: peripheral blood 6 weeks after treatment start. The material was PBMCs, obtained around atezolizumab (anti-PD-L1) treatment. The receptors shown here come from a man aged 65 to 85 with urothelial cancer.

This CDR3 is CASSSREGSGNTIYF. CDR3 sequence (DNA): TGTGCCAGTAGTTCCCGTGAGGGTTCTGGAAACACCATATATTTT. The gene calls are TRBV19 and TRBJ1-3; D remains ambiguous. Trimming took off 5 bases at V and 1 base at J, with 12 bases between the two ends. CDR1 is LNHDA, CDR2 SQIVND, per germline (reference sequence). This CDR3 is built from 15 residues.

V usage is TRBV5-1 and J usage is TRBJ1-1; perhaps TRBD1 as D (5 bases). V was trimmed by 2 bases and J by 1 base, leaving 9 bases between them. Germline V gives CDR1 SGHRS, CDR2 YFSETQ. The CDR3 is made up of 14 amino acids. CDR3 region: CASSLGEGNTEAFF. The DNA of the CDR3 is TGCGCCAGCAGCTTAGGGGAAGGGAACACTGAAGCTTTCTTT.

The genes are TRBV5-1 and TRBJ2-3; weak D call: TRBD1 (5 bases). The CDR3 length is 16 residues. Germline V gene lookup returns CDR1 SGHRS and CDR2 YFSETQ. V was clipped by 5 bases and J by 0 bases, with 16 bases between them. The CDR3 coding sequence is TGCGCCAGCAGACCATCCACAGGTTATAGCACAGATACGCAGTATTTT. Translation: CASRPSTGYSTDTQYF.

V usage is TRBV9 and J usage is TRBJ1-5, with 9 bases fitting TRBD1. Trimming cost V 4 bases and J 6 bases; bases outside gene matches: 8. This CDR3 comprises 15 residues. From germline, CDR1 is SGDLS and CDR2 YYNGEE. Here the CDR3 DNA reads TGTGCCAGCAGCTCCGGGACAGGGCTATCTCAGCCCCAGCATTTT. As protein: CASSSGTGLSQPQHF.

V usage is TRBV27 and J usage is TRBJ2-2; weak D call: TRBD1 (6 bases). V lost 6 bases to trimming and J lost 4 bases, with 12 bases between them. The CDR3 has 14 amino acids. The germline gives CDR1 MNHEY, CDR2 SMNVEV (reference sequence). The CDR3 bases are TGTGCCAGCAGGTCTAACAGGGCCACCGGGGAGCTGTTTTTT. Its protein product is CASRSNRATGELFF.